This T cell receptor (beta chain) was found in a study of CD8+CD57+ T cells in acquired aplastic anemia (dated by TCRdb to 2016 to 2019). About the full investigation: A mean of approximately 3 ug of DNA, ranging from roughly 0.17 to 30 ug, was extracted from sorted CD4+ and CD8+ cells. CD8+CD57+ expansion was defined as a frequency above the mean frequency observed in healthy subjects.

Flow cytometry had shown CD8+CD57+ cell expansion in the patients selected for sequencing. All patients had severe acquired aplastic anemia diagnosed by International Study of Aplastic Anemia and Agranulocytosis and Camitta criteria. No patient had received any therapy when blood was sampled. In the study, sorted CD4+ and CD8+ blood T cells from patients with severe aplastic anemia and from healthy subjects underwent deep sequencing of TCR repertoires. In the USA, patient enrollment took place under clinicaltrials.gov protocols 00001620, 01623167, 00001397, 00071045, 00081523 and 00961064. Ficoll-Paque density gradient centrifugation was used to isolate peripheral blood mononuclear cells. CD4+ and CD8+ T cells were sorted by FACS or magnetic beads before DNA extraction. TCR beta VDJ combination and CDR3 sequence profiling used genomic DNA as the template. An Illumina HiSeq 2000 was the platform used for TCR repertoire sequencing. Per the authors' processing: TRBV/TRBJ rearrangement plots, CDR3 size and DJ length profiles, and Simpson's diversity index were used to assess repertoires. The immunodominant clone was defined as the most abundant DNA sequence in deep sequencing data. CDR3 amino acid sequences were checked for sharing across subjects and were also compared against the VDJdb database and published repertoires. TCRdb trimmed the raw reads at Q25, called clones with MiXCR and kept productive beta chains. Under each unique CDR3 protein, matching rows form one entry showing the most common genes and DNA. For this entry, the V and J calls and clone size follow TCRdb and not the study's own pipeline. Counted in this sample were approximately 170,000 distinct CDR3 sequences; around 43% of them appeared once. The ten top clones hold 3.2% of the sample.

As for this clonotype: This receptor's antigen is unknown. No base quality values were provided; no much bigger clone lies one nucleotide off.

There are 12 amino acids in the CDR3, from cysteine to phenylalanine inclusive. This entry keeps only the CDR3 DNA: 36 bases, framed from base 1. The V end loses 2 bases and the J end loses 5 bases, and a stretch of 6 bases separates them. According to the germline V gene, CDR1 reads SNHLY and CDR2 reads FYNNEI. Here is what the overall study found, with its caveats: No significant difference in CD8+ Simpson's diversity was found between patients and healthy controls (P=0.060). Over 25 CD8+ CDR3 sequences were found in both patients and controls but appeared to be highly expressed in patients and within the immunodominant clones of the patients.

The sequencing input was sorted CD4+, CD8+, or CD8+CD57+ T cells (not recorded which) from PBMCs. Recombination connected TRBV2 to TRBJ1-1; the D gene is unclear. The source is a human donor with aplastic anemia. The bases are TGTGCCAGCAGTGAATGGAGGACTGAAGCTTTCTTT. It codes for CASSEWRTEAFF.